This T cell receptor (beta chain) stems from a study of blood T cells in healthy people across ages. Whole-study findings and limits: Long-lived donors had more naive CD4+ cells and higher diversity than aged donors. Considered underestimates were the diversity estimates obtained from one million T cells.

As regards this clonotype: Its antigen is not known. The conserved phenylalanine or tryptophan normally closing the CDR3 is absent here, so this likely arose from a read error.

The junction had 4 bases not matched to a gene; V was cut back by 5 bases and J by 3 bases. The CDR3 has 12 amino acids. CDR1 is SQVTM and CDR2 is ANQGSEA in the germline V gene. A second PCR, run for about 7 to 11 cycles, used a sample-barcoded 5' primer plus a J-beta primer mix. There were at least 2.5 million CDR3-containing paired-end reads obtained from each sample. TCRdb analysed the 5' RACE reads with MiXCR anew, one entry per CDR3 protein. The table lists roughly 800,000 distinct CDR3 sequences, 55% to 70% of them singletons. The material sequenced was blood. The TCR comes from a young man in good health. The genes are TRBV29-1 and TRBJ2-7, with 7 bases matching TRBD2. CDR3 coding DNA: TGCAGCGTTTCCGGGACTAACTACGAGCAGTACTCC. It translates to CSVSGTNYEQYS.